The sequence of this TCR beta chain was determined in a study of blood T cell repertoires in COVID-19. Overall study context: Both acute and convalescent COVID-19 samples were obtained from the United States, Italy and Spain. Sample material is recorded as cDNA or gDNA derived from T cells, B-cell-depleted T cells, or PBMCs.

This CDR3 spans 13 amino acids. CDR1 is LNHDA and CDR2 is SQIVND in the germline V gene (reference sequence). V shed 6 bases, J shed 3 bases, and the junction held 1 base outside the gene matches. Original methodology: Using reference gene primer amplification, nucleated cell counts were estimated. Libraries were prepared by immunoSEQ multiplex PCR; TCRdb keeps only in-frame clonotypes and omits some of them. D and trimming were read from the DNA, whereas the V and J calls and clone size are those reported in that table. The table lists about 160,000 clones, 85% to 95% of them singletons. The chain links TRBV19 to TRBJ1-1, with 10 positions matching TRBD1. Sequencing was done on a sample of peripheral blood. This TCR was recovered from a woman aged 45-65 years with acute or convalescent COVID-19. This chain's CDR3 is CASRTGGYTEAFF. CDR3 nucleotide sequence: TGTGCCAGTAGGACAGGGGGCTACACTGAAGCTTTCTTT.